The 6 T cell receptor beta chains below were found in one sample sequenced in a study of kidney transplant recipient with SARS-CoV-2 infection. Each CDR3 protein gets one entry after TCRdb re-called the reads with MiXCR. Of about 250,000 distinct CDR3 sequences listed, around 28% are singletons. Specimen: a blood sample, collected at baseline and on roughly day 110 from a kidney transplant recipient. These TCRs come from a male patient aged 25-45 years who had COVID-19 and was a kidney transplant recipient. A share of the T cells may be of graft donor origin.

About this clonotype: One base away lies a much larger clone, so this may be a sequencing read error. The rearrangement uses TRBV9 and TRBJ2-1; 14 bases align to TRBD2. The germline V gene has CDR1 SGDLS and CDR2 YYNGEE. CDR3 length: 16 residues. The CDR3 sequence: CASTGTSGRSYSEQFF. The CDR3, as DNA: TGTGCCAGCACCGGGACTAGCGGGAGATCTTACAGTGAGCAGTTCTTC. Full variable domain (missing parts from reference TRBV9 and TRBJ2-1): DSGVTQTPKHLITATGQRVTLRCSPRSGDLSVYWYQQSLDQGLQFLIQYYNGEERAKGNILERFSAQQFPDLHSELNLSSLELGDSALYFCASTGTSGRSYSEQFFGPGTRLTVL.

Many counts were recorded for this clonotype. This chain connects TRBV11-1 to TRBJ1-2, with D unresolved. V was clipped by 5 bases and J by 4 bases, with 23 bases between them. CDR1 SGHAT and CDR2 FQDESV come from the germline V gene (reference sequence). The CDR3 totals 17 residues. The CDR3, as DNA: TGTGCCAGCAGCGTGAGCCGTAAGGCTGGAAAGACCTATGGCTACACCTTC. Protein product: CASSVSRKAGKTYGYTF. Full variable domain (outside the CDR3, taken from reference TRBV11-1 and TRBJ1-2): EAEVAQSPRYKITEKSQAVAFWCDPISGHATLYWYRQILGQGPELLVQFQDESVVDDSQLPKDRFSAERLKGVDSTLKIQPAELGDSAMYLCASSVSRKAGKTYGYTFGSGTRLTVV.

This clonotype was seen ten or more times. The chain couples TRBV19 to TRBJ2-2, with D perhaps TRBD1 (5 bases). This CDR3 spans 14 amino acids. Germline V lookup: CDR1 LNHDA, CDR2 SQIVND (reference sequence). V lost 10 bases to trimming and J lost 4 bases, with 16 bases between them. CDR3 bases: TGTGCCACTCACTCCGACAGCAGCACCGGGGAGCTGTTTTTT. Residues: CATHSDSSTGELFF.

This clonotype has more than one count but fewer than ten. The CDR3 DNA is TGCAGTGCACTGACTAGCGGGAGACTCAATGAGCAGTTCTTC. Its translation: CSALTSGRLNEQFF. The chain links TRBV20-1 to TRBJ2-1; 12 nucleotides line up with TRBD2. This CDR3 has 14 amino acids. V shed 6 bases, J shed 6 bases, and the junction held 6 bases outside the gene matches. Germline assignment: CDR1 DFQATT and CDR2 SNEGSKA (reference sequence).

Details on this clonotype: A much more abundant neighbour one base away suggests this may be a read error. The J gene is TRBJ2-7, the V gene TRBV9; no firm D call. CDR1 and CDR2 (germline): SGDLS, YYNGEE. CDR3 size: 13 residues. The CDR3 nucleotides are TGTGCCAGCAGCGGCAGAGTCACCTACGAGCAGCACTTC. Translating it yields CASSGRVTYEQHF. The variable domain in full, completed from reference TRBV9 and TRBJ2-7, reads DSGVTQTPKHLITATGQRVTLRCSPRSGDLSVYWYQQSLDQGLQFLIQYYNGEERAKGNILERFSAQQFPDLHSELNLSSLELGDSALYFCASSGRVTYEQHFGPGTRLTVT.

Of note for this clonotype: This may stem from a read error, because a much larger clone lies one nucleotide away. The chain recombines TRBV6-5 with TRBJ1-1; D uncertain. CDR3 length: 12 amino acids. Germline assignment: CDR1 MNHEY and CDR2 SVGAGI. Trimming removed 6 bases from V and 1 base from J, with 6 bases in between. The CDR3 spells CASRVANTEAFF. The CDR3 nucleotides are TGTGCCAGCAGGGTAGCGAACACTGAAGCTTTCTTT.